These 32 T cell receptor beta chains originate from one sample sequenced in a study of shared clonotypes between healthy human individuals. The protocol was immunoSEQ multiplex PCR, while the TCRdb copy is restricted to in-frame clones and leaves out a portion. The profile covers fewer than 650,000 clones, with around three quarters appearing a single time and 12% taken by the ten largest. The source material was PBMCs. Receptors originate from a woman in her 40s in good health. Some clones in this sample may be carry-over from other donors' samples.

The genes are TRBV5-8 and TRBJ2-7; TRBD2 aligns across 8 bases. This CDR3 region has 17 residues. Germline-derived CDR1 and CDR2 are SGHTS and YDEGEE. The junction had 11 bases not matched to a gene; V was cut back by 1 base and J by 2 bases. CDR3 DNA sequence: TGTGCCAGCAGCTTGCGGCGCGGGAGGCCGGGAACCTACGAGCAGTACTTC. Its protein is CASSLRRGRPGTYEQYF. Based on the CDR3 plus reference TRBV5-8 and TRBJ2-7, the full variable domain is EAGVTQSPTHLIKTRGQQATLRCSPISGHTSVYWYQQALGLGLQFLLWYDEGEERNRGNFPPRFSGRQFPNYSSELNVNALELEDSALYLCASSLRRGRPGTYEQYFGPGTRLTVT.

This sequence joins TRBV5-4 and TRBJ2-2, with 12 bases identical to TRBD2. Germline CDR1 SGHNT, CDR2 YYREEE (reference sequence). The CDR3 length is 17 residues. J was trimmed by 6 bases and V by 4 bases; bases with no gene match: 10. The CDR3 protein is CASSPPRLAGVSGELFF. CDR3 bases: TGTGCCAGCAGCCCGCCACGACTAGCGGGAGTATCCGGGGAGCTGTTTTTT.

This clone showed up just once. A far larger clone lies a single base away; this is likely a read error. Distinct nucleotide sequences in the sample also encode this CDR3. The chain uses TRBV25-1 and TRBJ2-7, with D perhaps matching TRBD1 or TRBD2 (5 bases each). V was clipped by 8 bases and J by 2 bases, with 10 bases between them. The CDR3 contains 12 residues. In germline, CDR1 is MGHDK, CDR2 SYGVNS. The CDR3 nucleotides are TGTGCCAGCGGGACGGGGACCTACGAGCAGTACTTC. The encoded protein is CASGTGTYEQYF.

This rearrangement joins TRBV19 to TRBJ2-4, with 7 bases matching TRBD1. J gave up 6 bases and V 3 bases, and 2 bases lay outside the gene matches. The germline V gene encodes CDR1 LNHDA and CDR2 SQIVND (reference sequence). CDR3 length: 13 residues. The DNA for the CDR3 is TGTGCCAGTAGTATTGGGACAGCAAACATTCAGTACTTC. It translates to CASSIGTANIQYF.

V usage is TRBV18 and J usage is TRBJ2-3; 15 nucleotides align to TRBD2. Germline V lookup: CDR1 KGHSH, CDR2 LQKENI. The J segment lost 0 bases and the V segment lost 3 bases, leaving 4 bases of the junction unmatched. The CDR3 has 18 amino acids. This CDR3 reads CASSPGLAGGRSTDTQYF. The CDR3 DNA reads TGTGCCAGCTCACCGGGACTAGCGGGAGGACGGAGCACAGATACGCAGTATTTT.

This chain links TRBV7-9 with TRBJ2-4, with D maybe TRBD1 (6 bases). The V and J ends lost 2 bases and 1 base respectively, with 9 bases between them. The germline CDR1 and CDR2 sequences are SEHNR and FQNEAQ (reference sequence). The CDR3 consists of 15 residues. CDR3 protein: CASSLLDRAKNIQYF. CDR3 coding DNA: TGTGCCAGCAGCTTACTTGACAGGGCCAAAAACATTCAGTACTTC.

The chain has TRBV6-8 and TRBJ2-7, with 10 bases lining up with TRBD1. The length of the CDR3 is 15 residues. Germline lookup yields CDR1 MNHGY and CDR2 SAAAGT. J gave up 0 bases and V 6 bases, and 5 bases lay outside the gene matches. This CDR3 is CASRKGQGTSYEQYF. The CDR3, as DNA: TGTGCCAGCAGGAAGGGACAGGGGACCTCCTACGAGCAGTACTTC.

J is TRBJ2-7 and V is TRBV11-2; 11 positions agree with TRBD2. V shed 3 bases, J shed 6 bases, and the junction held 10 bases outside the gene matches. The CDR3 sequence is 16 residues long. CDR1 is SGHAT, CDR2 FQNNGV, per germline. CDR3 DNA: TGTGCCAGCAGCTTCTTGACTAGCGGGGCTCTCGCCGAGCAGTACTTC. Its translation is CASSFLTSGALAEQYF. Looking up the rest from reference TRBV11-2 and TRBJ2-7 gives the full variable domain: EAGVAQSPRYKIIEKRQSVAFWCNPISGHATLYWYQQILGQGPKLLIQFQNNGVVDDSQLPKDRFSAERLKGVDSTLKIQPAKLEDSAVYLCASSFLTSGALAEQYFGPGTRLTVT.

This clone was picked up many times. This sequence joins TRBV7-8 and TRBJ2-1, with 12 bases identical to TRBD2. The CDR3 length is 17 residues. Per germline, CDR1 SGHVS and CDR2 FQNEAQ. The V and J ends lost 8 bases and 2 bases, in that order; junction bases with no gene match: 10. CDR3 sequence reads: CASVLWASGGAYNEQFF. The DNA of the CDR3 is TGTGCCAGCGTCCTGTGGGCTAGCGGGGGGGCCTACAATGAGCAGTTCTTC.

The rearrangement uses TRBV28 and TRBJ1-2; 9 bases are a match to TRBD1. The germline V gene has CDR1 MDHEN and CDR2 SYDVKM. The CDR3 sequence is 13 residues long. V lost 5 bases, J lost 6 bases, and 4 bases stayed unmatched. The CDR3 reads CASSPRDRDGYTF. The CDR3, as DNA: TGTGCCAGCAGTCCCCGGGACAGGGATGGCTACACCTTC.

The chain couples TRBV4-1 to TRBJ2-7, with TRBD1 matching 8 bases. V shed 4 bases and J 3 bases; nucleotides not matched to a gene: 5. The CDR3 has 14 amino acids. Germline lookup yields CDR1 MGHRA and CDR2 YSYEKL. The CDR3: CASSPGQGLYEQYF. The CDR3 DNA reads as TGCGCCAGCAGCCCCGGACAGGGACTCTACGAGCAGTACTTC.

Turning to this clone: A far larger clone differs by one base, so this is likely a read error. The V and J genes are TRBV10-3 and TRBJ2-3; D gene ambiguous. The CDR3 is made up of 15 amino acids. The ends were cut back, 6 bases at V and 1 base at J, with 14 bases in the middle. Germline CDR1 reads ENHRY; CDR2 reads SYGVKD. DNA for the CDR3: TGTGCCATCAGAGAGACTGGCCTTGGCACAGATACGCAGTATTTT. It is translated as CAIRETGLGTDTQYF.

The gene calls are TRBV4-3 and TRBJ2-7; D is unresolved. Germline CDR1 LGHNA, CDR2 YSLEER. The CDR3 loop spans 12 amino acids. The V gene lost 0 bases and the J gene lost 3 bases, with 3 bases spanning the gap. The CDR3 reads CASSQDGYEQYF. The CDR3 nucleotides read TGCGCCAGCAGCCAAGATGGCTACGAGCAGTACTTC.

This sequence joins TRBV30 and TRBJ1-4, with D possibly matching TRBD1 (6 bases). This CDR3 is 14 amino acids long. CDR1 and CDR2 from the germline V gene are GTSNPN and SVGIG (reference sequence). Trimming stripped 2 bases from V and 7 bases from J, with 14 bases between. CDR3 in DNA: TGTGCCTGGAGTTCAATGGGAGGGGGTGAAAAACTGTTTTTT. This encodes CAWSSMGGGEKLFF.

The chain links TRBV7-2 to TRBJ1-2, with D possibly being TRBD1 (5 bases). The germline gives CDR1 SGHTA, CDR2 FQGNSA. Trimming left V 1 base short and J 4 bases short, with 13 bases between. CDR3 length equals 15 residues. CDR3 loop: CASSLGQKRGYGYTF. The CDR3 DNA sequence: TGTGCCAGCAGCTTAGGGCAGAAAAGGGGCTATGGCTACACCTTC.

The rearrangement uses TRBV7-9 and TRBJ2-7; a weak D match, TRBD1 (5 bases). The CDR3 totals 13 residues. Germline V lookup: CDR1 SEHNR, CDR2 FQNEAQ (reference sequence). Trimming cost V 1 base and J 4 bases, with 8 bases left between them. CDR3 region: CASSLDPGYEQYF. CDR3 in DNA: TGTGCCAGCAGCTTAGATCCAGGGTACGAGCAGTACTTC.

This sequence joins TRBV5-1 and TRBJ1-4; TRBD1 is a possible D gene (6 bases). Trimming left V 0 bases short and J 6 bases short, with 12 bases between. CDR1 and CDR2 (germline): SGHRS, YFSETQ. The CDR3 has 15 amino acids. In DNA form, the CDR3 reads TGCGCCAGCAGCTTGGAGGGGGGGCCTTATGAAAAACTGTTTTTT. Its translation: CASSLEGGPYEKLFF.

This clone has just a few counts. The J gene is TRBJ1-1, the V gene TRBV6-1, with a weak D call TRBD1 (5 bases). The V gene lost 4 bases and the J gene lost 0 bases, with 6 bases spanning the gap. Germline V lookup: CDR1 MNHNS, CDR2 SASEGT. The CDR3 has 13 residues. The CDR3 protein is CASSVTVNTEAFF. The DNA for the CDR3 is TGTGCCAGCAGTGTGACAGTGAACACTGAAGCTTTCTTT.

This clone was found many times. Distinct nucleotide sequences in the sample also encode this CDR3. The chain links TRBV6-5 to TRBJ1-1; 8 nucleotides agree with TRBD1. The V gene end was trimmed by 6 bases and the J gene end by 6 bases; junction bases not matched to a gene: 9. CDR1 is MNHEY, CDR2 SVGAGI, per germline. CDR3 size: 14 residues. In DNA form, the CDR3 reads TGTGCCAGCAGGCCGGGACAGGACCTTCCTGAAGCTTTCTTT. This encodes CASRPGQDLPEAFF.

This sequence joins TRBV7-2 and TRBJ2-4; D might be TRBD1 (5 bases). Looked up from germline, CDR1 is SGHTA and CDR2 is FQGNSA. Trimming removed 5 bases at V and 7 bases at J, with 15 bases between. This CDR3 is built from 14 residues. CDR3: CASSPPTGVNIQYF. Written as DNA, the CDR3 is TGTGCCAGCAGCCCCCCCACAGGAGTTAACATTCAGTACTTC. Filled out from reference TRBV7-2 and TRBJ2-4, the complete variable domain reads GAGVSQSPSNKVTEKGKDVELRCDPISGHTALYWYRQSLGQGLEFLIYFQGNSAPDKSGLPSDRFSAERTGGSVSTLTIQRTQQEDSAVYLCASSPPTGVNIQYFGAGTRLSVL.

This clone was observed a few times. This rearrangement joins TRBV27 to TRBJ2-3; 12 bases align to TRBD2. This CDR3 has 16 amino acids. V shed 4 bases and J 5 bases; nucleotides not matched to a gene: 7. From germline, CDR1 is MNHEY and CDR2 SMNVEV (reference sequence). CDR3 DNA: TGTGCCAGCAGTTCCTGGACTAGCGGGGTGGAAGATACGCAGTATTTT. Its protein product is CASSSWTSGVEDTQYF.

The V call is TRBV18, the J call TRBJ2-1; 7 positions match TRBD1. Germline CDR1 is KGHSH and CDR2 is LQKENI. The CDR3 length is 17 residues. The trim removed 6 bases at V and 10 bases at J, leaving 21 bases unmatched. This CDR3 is CASSPPRAGGHSQEQFF. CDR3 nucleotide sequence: TGTGCCAGCTCCCCCCCTCGAGCAGGGGGACACAGCCAGGAGCAGTTCTTC.

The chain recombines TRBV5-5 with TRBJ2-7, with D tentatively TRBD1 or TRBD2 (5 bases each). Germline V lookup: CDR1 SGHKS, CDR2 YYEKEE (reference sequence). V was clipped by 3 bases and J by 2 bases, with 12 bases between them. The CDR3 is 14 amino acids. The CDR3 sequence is CASSSRGRPYEQYF. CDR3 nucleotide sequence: TGTGCCAGCAGCTCCCGGGGCCGCCCCTACGAGCAGTACTTC.

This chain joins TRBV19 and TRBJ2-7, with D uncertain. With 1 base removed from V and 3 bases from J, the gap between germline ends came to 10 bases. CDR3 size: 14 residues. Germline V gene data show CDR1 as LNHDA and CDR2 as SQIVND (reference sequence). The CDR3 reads CASSIGSSGYEQYF. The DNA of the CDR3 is TGTGCCAGTAGTATAGGCAGTTCCGGCTACGAGCAGTACTTC.

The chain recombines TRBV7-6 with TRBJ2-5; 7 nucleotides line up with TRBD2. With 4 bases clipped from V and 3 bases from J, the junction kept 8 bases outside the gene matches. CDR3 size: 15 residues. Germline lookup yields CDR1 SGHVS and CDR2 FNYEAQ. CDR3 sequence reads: CASSSPRAGEETQYF. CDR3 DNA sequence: TGTGCCAGCAGCTCCCCCAGGGCGGGGGAAGAGACCCAGTACTTC.

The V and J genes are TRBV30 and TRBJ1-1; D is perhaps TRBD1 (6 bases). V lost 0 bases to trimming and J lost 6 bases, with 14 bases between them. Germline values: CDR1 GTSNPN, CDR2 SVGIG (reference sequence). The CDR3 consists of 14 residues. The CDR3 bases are TGTGCCTGGAGTGTCTTGGGGGCGATCGCTGAAGCTTTCTTT. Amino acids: CAWSVLGAIAEAFF.

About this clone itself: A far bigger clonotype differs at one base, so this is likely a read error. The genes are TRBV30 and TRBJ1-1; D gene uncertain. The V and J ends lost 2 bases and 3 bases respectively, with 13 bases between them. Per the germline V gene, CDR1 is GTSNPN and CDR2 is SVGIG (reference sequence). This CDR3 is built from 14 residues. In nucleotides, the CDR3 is TGTGCCTGGAGTCTTGGACGGTTGGACACTGAAGCTTTCTTT. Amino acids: CAWSLGRLDTEAFF.

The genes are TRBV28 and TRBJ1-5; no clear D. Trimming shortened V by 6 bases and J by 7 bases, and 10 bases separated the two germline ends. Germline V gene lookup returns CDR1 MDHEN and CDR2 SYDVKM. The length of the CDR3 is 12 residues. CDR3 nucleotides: TGTGCCAGCAGGTCGGGCAGCCAGCCCCAGCATTTT. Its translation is CASRSGSQPQHF.

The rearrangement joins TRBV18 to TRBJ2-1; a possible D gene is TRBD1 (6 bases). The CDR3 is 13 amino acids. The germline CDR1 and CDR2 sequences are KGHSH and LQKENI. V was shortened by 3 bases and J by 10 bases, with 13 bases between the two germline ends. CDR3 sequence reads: CASSPDRLKEQFF. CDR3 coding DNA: TGTGCCAGCTCACCGGACAGACTAAAGGAGCAGTTCTTC.

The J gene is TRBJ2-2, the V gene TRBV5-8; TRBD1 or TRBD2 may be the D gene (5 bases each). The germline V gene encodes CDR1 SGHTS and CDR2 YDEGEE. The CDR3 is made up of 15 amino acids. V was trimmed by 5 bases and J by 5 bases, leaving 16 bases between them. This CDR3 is CASRLKARGTGELFF. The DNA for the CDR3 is TGTGCCAGCAGGCTGAAGGCGAGGGGAACCGGGGAGCTGTTTTTT.

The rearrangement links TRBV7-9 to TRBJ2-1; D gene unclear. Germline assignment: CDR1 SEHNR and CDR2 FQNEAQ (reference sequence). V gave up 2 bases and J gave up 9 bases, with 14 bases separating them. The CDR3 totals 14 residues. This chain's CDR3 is CASSLSPGSGEQFF. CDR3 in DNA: TGTGCCAGCAGCTTAAGCCCCGGATCGGGTGAGCAGTTCTTC.

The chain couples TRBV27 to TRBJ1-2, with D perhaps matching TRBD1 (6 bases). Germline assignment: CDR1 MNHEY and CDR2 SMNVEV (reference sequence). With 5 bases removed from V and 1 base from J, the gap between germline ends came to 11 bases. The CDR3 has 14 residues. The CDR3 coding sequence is TGTGCCAGCAGTCGGACAGAGAATAACTATGGCTACACCTTC. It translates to CASSRTENNYGYTF.